This T cell receptor beta chain was captured in a study of blood T cell repertoires in COVID-19. On the study more broadly: There were acute and convalescent COVID-19 samples, and they came from the United States, Italy and Spain. Sample material is recorded as cDNA or gDNA derived from T cells, B-cell-depleted T cells, or PBMCs.

There are 16 residues in the CDR3. With V trimmed by 6 bases and J by 4 bases, 11 bases remained unmatched. Germline V gives CDR1 MNHEY, CDR2 SVGEGT. Authors' data handling: By means of reference gene primer amplification, nucleated cell counts were estimated. Method: immunoSEQ multiplex PCR; TCRdb's copy keeps in-frame clones and lacks some. V and J calls and clone size are copied from that table; D and trimming were computed from the DNA. The table shows approximately 230,000 clones, with roughly 85% occurring only once. The rearrangement uses TRBV6-2 or TRBV6-3 and TRBJ2-2, with TRBD1 matching 7 bases. Specimen: peripheral blood. This TCR was recovered from a young man who had recovered from COVID-19. In DNA form, the CDR3 reads TGTGCCAGCAGCCCTTTAGACAGGGCGACCACCGGGGAGCTGTTTTTT. It specifies CASSPLDRATTGELFF.